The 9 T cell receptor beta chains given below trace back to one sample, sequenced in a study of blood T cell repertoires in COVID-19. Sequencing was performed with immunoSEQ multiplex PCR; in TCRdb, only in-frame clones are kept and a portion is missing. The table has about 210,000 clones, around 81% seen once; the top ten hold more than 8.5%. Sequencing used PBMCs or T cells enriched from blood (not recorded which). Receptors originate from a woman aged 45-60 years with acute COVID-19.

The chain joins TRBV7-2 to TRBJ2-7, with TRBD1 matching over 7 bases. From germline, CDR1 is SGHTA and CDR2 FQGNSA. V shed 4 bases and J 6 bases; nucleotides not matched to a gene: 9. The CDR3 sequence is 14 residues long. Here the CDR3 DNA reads TGTGCCAGCAGCTCGGCAGGGGGTAATGGCGAGCAGTACTTC. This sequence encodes CASSSAGGNGEQYF.

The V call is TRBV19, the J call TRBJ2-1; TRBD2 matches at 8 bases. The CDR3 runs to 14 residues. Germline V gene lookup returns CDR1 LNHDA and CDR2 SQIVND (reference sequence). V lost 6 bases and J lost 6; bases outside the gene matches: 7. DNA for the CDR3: TGTGCCAGTAGGGTTGGCGGGAGGCCCAATGAGCAGTTCTTC. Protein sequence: CASRVGGRPNEQFF.

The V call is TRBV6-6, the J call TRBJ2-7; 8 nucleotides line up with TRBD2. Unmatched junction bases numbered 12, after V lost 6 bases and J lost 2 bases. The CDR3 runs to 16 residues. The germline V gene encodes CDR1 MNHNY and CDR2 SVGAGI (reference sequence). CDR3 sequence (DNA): TGTGCCAGCAGCTGGACTAGGGTGGGACTAGCCTACGAGCAGTACTTC. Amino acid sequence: CASSWTRVGLAYEQYF.

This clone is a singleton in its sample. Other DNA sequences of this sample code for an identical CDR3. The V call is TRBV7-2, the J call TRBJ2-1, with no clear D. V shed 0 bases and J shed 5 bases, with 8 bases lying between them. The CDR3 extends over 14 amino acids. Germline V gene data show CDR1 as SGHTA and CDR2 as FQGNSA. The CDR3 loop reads CASSLARGNNEQFF. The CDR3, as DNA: TGTGCCAGCAGCTTAGCGAGAGGAAACAATGAGCAGTTCTTC.

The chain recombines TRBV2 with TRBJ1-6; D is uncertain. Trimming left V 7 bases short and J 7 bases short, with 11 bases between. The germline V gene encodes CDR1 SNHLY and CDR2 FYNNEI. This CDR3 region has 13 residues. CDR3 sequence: CASNPVANSPLHF. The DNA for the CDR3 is TGTGCCAGCAATCCCGTGGCCAATTCACCCCTCCACTTT.

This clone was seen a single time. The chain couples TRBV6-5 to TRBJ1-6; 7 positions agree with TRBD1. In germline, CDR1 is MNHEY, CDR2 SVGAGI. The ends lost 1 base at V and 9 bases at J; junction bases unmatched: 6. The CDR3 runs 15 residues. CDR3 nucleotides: TGTGCCAGCAGTTACTATCTTGGGACAGCTTCACCCCTCCACTTT. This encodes CASSYYLGTASPLHF.

The CDR3 coding sequence is TGTGCCAGTAGTATTTCGGCATGGCAGGCCCAAGAGACCCAGTACTTC. Its protein is CASSISAWQAQETQYF. The genes are TRBV19 and TRBJ2-5; D gene uncertain. The V end was cut by 3 bases, the J end by 1 base, with 15 bases between. This CDR3 has 16 amino acids. In germline, CDR1 is LNHDA, CDR2 SQIVND (reference sequence).

The CDR3 DNA follows: TGTGCCAGCAGCCCAACAGGGACAGGGGAGGAGACCCAGTACTTC. Its protein is CASSPTGTGEETQYF. The J gene is TRBJ2-5, the V gene TRBV7-3; 10 bases align to TRBD1. Unmatched junction bases numbered 8, after V lost 5 bases and J lost 5 bases. CDR1 is SGHTA, CDR2 FQGTGA, per germline. This CDR3 has 15 amino acids.

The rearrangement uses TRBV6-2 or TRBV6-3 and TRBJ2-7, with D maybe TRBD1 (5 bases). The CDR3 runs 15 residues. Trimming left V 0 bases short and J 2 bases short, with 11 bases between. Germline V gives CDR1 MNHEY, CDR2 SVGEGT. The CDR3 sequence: CASSYSSRGPYEQYF. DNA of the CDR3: TGTGCCAGCAGTTACTCGAGTAGGGGCCCCTACGAGCAGTACTTC.